Below, 18 T cell receptor beta chains from the same sample are listed, as sequenced in a study of Ad26.COV2.S vaccination and SARS-CoV-2 variants. The repertoire was sequenced with immunoSEQ multiplex PCR; TCRdb's copy has only in-frame clones and lacks some. The repertoire consists of roughly 450,000 clones, with 90% occurring once and the leading ten covering roughly an eighth. This sample's treatment: 19 received Ad26.COV2.S at low or high dose, single or two shots; 5 received placebo; per-sample allocation not given. Specimen acquisition occurred on day 63 following the initial vaccine or placebo injection. Material: peripheral blood, obtained in a trial of Ad26.COV2.S vaccine versus placebo. These receptors were taken from a person aged 18-65 years who received the Ad26.COV2.S COVID-19 vaccine or a placebo.

The chain uses TRBV5-4 and TRBJ1-1; D ambiguous. The CDR3 spans 14 residues. Per germline, CDR1 SGHNT and CDR2 YYREEE (reference sequence). V was pared by 0 bases and J by 1 base, with 7 bases between. The DNA for the CDR3 is TGTGCCAGCAGCTTGGACGTGGGGAACACTGAAGCTTTCTTT. Its protein is CASSLDVGNTEAFF.

This chain joins TRBV10-3 and TRBJ2-1; 8 nucleotides agree with TRBD2. CDR3 size: 16 residues. Germline V gives CDR1 ENHRY, CDR2 SYGVKD. V shed 5 bases and J 7 bases; nucleotides not matched to a gene: 13. The CDR3 DNA is TGTGCCATCAGTAGGCCTCGGGGGGGACACCTAAATGAGCAGTTCTTC. It translates to CAISRPRGGHLNEQFF.

This clone came up once. J is TRBJ1-1 and V is TRBV5-5; D is ambiguous. CDR3 size: 11 residues. Germline V lookup: CDR1 SGHKS, CDR2 YYEKEE (reference sequence). Deletions cut 4 bases from V and 1 base from J, with 2 bases between. In DNA, the CDR3 is TGTGCCAGCAGCCCGAACACTGAAGCTTTCTTT. Its protein product is CASSPNTEAFF.

With regard to this clone: Other DNA variants within this sample encode the same CDR3. This sequence joins TRBV4-3 and TRBJ2-3; D is possibly TRBD2 (5 bases). This CDR3 contains 15 residues. Germline assignment: CDR1 LGHNA and CDR2 YSLEER. The germline V and J ends were trimmed by 0 bases and 0 bases, with 7 bases remaining between them. CDR3 coding DNA: TGCGCCAGCAGCCAAGATCGGACTAGCACAGATACGCAGTATTTT. Translated, it gives CASSQDRTSTDTQYF.

The rearrangement uses TRBV19 and TRBJ2-5; TRBD2 agrees at 7 bases. The CDR3 consists of 13 residues. CDR1 is LNHDA and CDR2 is SQIVND in the germline V gene (reference sequence). The V gene end was trimmed by 4 bases and the J gene end by 4 bases; junction bases not matched to a gene: 3. CDR3: CASSRAGLETQYF. As DNA, the CDR3 is TGTGCCAGTAGTAGAGCGGGGCTAGAGACCCAGTACTTC. Filled out from reference TRBV19 and TRBJ2-5, the complete variable domain reads DGGITQSPKYLFRKEGQNVTLSCEQNLNHDAMYWYRQDPGQGLRLIYYSQIVNDFQKGDIAEGYSVSREKKESFPLTVTSAQKNPTAFYLCASSRAGLETQYFGPGTRLLVL.

V is TRBV18 and J is TRBJ1-1; TRBD1 is a possible D gene (5 bases). The germline V gene has CDR1 KGHSH and CDR2 LQKENI. V gave up 5 bases and J gave up 0 bases, with 7 bases separating them. The CDR3 extends over 13 amino acids. The CDR3 region is CASSGDVNTEAFF. As DNA, the CDR3 is TGTGCCAGCTCAGGGGACGTGAACACTGAAGCTTTCTTT.

The chain carries TRBV4-3 and TRBJ2-7, with D tentatively TRBD1 (6 bases). The ends were cut back, 0 bases at V and 7 bases at J, with 16 bases in the middle. This CDR3 spans 15 amino acids. The germline CDR1 and CDR2 sequences are LGHNA and YSLEER. The CDR3 here is CASSQDATGLREQYF. CDR3 in DNA: TGCGCCAGCAGCCAAGATGCTACAGGGTTGAGAGAGCAGTACTTC.

In its sample, this clone was seen once. This sequence joins TRBV5-1 and TRBJ1-5; 9 bases fit TRBD1. Germline assignment: CDR1 SGHRS and CDR2 YFSETQ. CDR3 size: 17 residues. The junction had 5 bases not matched to a gene; V was cut back by 0 bases and J by 1 base. CDR3 protein: CASSLEQGALSNQPQHF. CDR3 nucleotide sequence: TGCGCCAGCAGCTTGGAACAGGGGGCCCTCAGCAATCAGCCCCAGCATTTT.

The rearrangement joins TRBV18 to TRBJ2-1; 10 bases agree with TRBD1. In germline, CDR1 is KGHSH, CDR2 LQKENI. V dropped 8 bases and J dropped 6; count of bases not matched to a gene: 7. The CDR3 is 14 residues long. In DNA, the CDR3 is TGTGCCAGCGTCCGGGACAGGGGAGTCAATGAGCAGTTCTTC. Amino acid sequence: CASVRDRGVNEQFF.

In this sample, this clone turned up once. The chain links TRBV27 to TRBJ2-7; 8 bases line up with TRBD2. Trimming at V came to 3 bases and at J to 2 bases, leaving 9 bases not matched to a gene. Germline assignment: CDR1 MNHEY and CDR2 SMNVEV (reference sequence). The length of the CDR3 is 16 residues. CDR3: CASSFTRAGAPYEQYF. CDR3 nucleotide sequence: TGTGCCAGCAGTTTTACCAGAGCGGGAGCTCCCTACGAGCAGTACTTC.

This clone came up once. The J gene is TRBJ2-1, the V gene TRBV29-1, with TRBD2 matching over 9 bases. The J segment lost 7 bases and the V segment lost 0 bases, leaving 10 bases of the junction unmatched. Germline V gives CDR1 SQVTM, CDR2 ANQGSEA. CDR3 length equals 16 residues. Here the CDR3 DNA reads TGCAGCGTTGAAGATGACGCGGGAGGGCCACATAATGAGCAGTTCTTC. Translating gives CSVEDDAGGPHNEQFF.

The chain has TRBV9 and TRBJ2-7; D tentatively fits TRBD1 or TRBD2 (5 bases each). CDR3 size: 15 residues. Trimming took off 0 bases at V and 2 bases at J, with 12 bases between the two ends. Germline CDR1 and CDR2: SGDLS and YYNGEE. The CDR3 loop is CASSVAGDGTYEQYF. CDR3 DNA: TGTGCCAGCAGCGTAGCTGGGGACGGTACCTACGAGCAGTACTTC.

V is TRBV10-3 and J is TRBJ2-7; 7 nucleotides align to TRBD2. This CDR3 has 15 residues. V trimming: 4 bases; J trimming: 4 bases; junction bases outside the gene matches: 10. Germline V gene lookup returns CDR1 ENHRY and CDR2 SYGVKD. Written as DNA, the CDR3 is TGTGCCATCAGTGGCGGCGGCGGGAGTCGGTACGAGCAGTACTTC. Translation: CAISGGGGSRYEQYF.

The J gene is TRBJ1-3, the V gene TRBV9; no clear D. Trimming removed 1 base at V and 0 bases at J, with 14 bases between. This CDR3 comprises 17 residues. Germline CDR1 SGDLS, CDR2 YYNGEE. CDR3 DNA sequence: TGTGCCAGCAGCGTAACCCTCACAGTAAACTCTGGAAACACCATATATTTT. It specifies CASSVTLTVNSGNTIYF.

The V and J genes are TRBV5-1 and TRBJ1-2, with 7 bases lining up with TRBD1. The trim removed 0 bases at V and 7 bases at J, leaving 3 bases unmatched. CDR3 length: 13 amino acids. Germline CDR1 and CDR2: SGHRS and YFSETQ. This CDR3 is CASSLETGVGYTF. For the CDR3, the DNA is TGCGCCAGCAGCTTGGAAACAGGGGTTGGCTACACCTTC.

This chain links TRBV11-2 with TRBJ2-7, with D possibly being TRBD1 (5 bases). The CDR3 is made up of 13 amino acids. With 3 bases removed from V and 0 bases from J, the gap between germline ends came to 6 bases. Germline-derived CDR1 and CDR2 are SGHAT and FQNNGV. Here the CDR3 reads CASSFRGSYEQYF. The CDR3 DNA sequence: TGTGCCAGCAGCTTTAGGGGCTCCTACGAGCAGTACTTC.

The chain joins TRBV6-6 to TRBJ2-2; the match to TRBD1 covers 10 bases. Germline V gives CDR1 MNHNY, CDR2 SVGAGI (reference sequence). V trimming: 8 bases; J trimming: 5 bases; junction bases outside the gene matches: 2. The CDR3 runs 13 residues. CDR3 nucleotides: TGTGCCAGCGGGACAGGGGCGACCGGGGAGCTGTTTTTT. Protein sequence: CASGTGATGELFF.

The chain joins TRBV13 to TRBJ2-2; D is perhaps TRBD1 or TRBD2 (5 bases each). Trimming pared 5 bases from V and 8 bases from J, leaving 15 bases between. Germline CDR1 reads PRHDT; CDR2 reads FYEKMQ (reference sequence). CDR3 length: 14 residues. CDR3 sequence reads: CASSGGPGLGELFF. CDR3 sequence (DNA): TGTGCCAGCAGCGGGGGACCTGGATTGGGGGAGCTGTTTTTT.